This T cell receptor beta chain emerged from a study of blood T cell repertoires in COVID-19. Overall study: The United States, Italy and Spain were the sources of the acute and convalescent COVID-19 samples. T cells, B-cell-depleted T cells, or PBMCs provided the cDNA or gDNA that served as material.

V gave up 2 bases and J gave up 2 bases, with 11 bases separating them. CDR3 length: 15 residues. Looked up from germline, CDR1 is SGHNT and CDR2 is YYREEE (reference sequence). Original analysis: Reference gene primer amplification yielded estimated nucleated cell counts. Some clones are missing from TCRdb's copy, which holds only in-frame ones; the method was immunoSEQ multiplex PCR. The V and J calls and clone size are taken from that table; D and trimming were inferred from the DNA. Of 200,000 to 300,000 clones in the sample, around four fifths were seen once. The clonotype was recovered from a woman aged 80 or older with acute or convalescent COVID-19. This chain uses TRBV5-4 with TRBJ2-1; D possibly corresponds to TRBD2 (5 bases). The sequencing input was peripheral blood. CDR3 sequence reads: CASSFEGEAYNEQFF. CDR3 coding DNA: TGTGCCAGCAGCTTTGAGGGAGAGGCCTACAATGAGCAGTTCTTC.